This TCR beta chain was recovered during a study of neurological immune-mediated disorders. Points from the study as a whole: Phylogenetic analysis grouped 18 of 34 multiple sclerosis patients' repertoires together, suggesting a possible repertoire signature.

This clonotype was found many times. No antigen is known for it. By 5'RACE with 10-nucleotide random UMIs, the cDNA was made. TCRdb called the 5' RACE reads again in MiXCR, with one record for every CDR3 protein. The sample contains around 52,000 distinct CDR3 sequences, approximately 5.8% of which appear only once. The CDR3 spans 15 residues. CDR1 SGHDN and CDR2 FVKESK come from the germline V gene. V was cut by 2 bases and J by 4 bases, with 9 bases left in between. Sequences were obtained from CD4+ T cells from blood. This rearrangement joins TRBV14 to TRBJ1-6; D gene unclear. The source of this sequence is a young woman with multiple sclerosis. The CDR3 DNA is TGTGCCAGCAGCCAACGCCAGAGTTATAATTCACCCCTCCACTTT. Protein sequence: CASSQRQSYNSPLHF.